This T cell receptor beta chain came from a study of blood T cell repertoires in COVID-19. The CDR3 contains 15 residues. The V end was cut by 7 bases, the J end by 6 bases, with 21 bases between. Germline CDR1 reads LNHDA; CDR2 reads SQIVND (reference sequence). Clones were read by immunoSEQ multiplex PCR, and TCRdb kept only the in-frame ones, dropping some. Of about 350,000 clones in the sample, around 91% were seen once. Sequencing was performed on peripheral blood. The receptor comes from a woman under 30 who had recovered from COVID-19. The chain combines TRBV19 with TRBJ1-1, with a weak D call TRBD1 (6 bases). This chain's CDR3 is CASTSPGDNGPEAFF. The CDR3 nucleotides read TGTGCCAGTACCTCCCCCGGGGACAACGGGCCTGAAGCTTTCTTT.